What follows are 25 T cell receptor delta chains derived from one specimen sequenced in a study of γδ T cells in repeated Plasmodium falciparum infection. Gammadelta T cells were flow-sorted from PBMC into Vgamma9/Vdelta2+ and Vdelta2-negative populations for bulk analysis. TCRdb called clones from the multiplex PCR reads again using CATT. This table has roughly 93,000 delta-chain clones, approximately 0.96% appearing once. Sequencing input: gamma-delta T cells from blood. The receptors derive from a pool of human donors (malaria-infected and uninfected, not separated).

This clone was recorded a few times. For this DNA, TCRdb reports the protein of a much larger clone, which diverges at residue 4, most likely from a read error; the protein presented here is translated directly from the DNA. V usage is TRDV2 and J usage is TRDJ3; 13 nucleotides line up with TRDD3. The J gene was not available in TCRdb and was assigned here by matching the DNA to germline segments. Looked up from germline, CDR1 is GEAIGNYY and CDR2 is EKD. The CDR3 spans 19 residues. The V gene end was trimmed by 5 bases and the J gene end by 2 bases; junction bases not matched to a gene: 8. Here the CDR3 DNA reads TGTGCCTGTGGCCATACTGGGGGATACGAAGCCTGGGACACCCGACAGATGTTTTTC. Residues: CACGHTGGYEAWDTRQMFF.

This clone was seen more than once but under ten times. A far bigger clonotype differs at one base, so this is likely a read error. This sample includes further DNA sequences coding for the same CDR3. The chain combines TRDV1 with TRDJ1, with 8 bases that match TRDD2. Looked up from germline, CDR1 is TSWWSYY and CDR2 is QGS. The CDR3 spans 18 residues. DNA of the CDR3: TGTGCCCTTGGGGAACAGGGACTTCCTACGCTTATCCCCTGGGGACTCATCTTT. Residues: CALGEQGLPTLIPWGLIF.

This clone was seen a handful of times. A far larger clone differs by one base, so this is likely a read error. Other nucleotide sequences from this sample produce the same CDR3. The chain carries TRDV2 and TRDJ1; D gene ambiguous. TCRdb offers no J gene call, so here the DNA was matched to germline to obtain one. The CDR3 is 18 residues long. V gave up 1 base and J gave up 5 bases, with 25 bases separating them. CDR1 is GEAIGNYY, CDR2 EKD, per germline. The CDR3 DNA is TGTGCCTGTGACACAATCCCCGGGAATGAGAGAGGGACTGATAAACTCATCTTT. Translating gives CACDTIPGNERGTDKLIF.

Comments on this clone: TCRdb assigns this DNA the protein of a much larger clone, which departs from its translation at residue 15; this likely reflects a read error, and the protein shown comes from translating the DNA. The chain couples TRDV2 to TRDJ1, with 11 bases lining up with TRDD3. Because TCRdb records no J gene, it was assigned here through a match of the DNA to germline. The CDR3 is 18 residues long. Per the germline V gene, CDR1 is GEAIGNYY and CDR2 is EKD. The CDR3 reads CACDTVFGGYARSDRLIF. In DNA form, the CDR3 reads TGTGCCTGTGACACGGTATTTGGGGGATACGCTCGGAGTGATAGACTCATCTTT.

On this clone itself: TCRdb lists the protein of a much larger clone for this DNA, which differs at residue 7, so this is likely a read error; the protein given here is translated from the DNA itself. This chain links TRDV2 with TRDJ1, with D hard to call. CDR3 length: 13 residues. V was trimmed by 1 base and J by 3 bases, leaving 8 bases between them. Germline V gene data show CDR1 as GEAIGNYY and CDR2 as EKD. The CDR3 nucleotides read TGTGCCTGTGACACAATATGTTCCGATAAACTCATCTTT. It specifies CACDTICSDKLIF.

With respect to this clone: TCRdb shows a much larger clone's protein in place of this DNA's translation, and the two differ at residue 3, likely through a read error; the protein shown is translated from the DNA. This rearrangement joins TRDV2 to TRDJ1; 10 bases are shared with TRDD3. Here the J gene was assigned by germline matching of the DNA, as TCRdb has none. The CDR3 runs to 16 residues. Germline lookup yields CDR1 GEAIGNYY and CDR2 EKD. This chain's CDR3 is CARDRLGDKTTDKLIF. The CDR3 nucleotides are TGTGCCCGTGACAGGCTGGGGGATAAGACAACCGATAAACTCATCTTT.

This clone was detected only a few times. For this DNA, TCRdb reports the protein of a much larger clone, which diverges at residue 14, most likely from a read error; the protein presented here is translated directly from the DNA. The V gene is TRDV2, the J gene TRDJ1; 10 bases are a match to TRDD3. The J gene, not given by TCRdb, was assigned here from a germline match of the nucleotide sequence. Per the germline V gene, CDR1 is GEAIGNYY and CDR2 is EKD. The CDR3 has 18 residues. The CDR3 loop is CACDPASLGDPHTGKLIF. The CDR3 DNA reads TGTGCCTGTGACCCAGCATCACTGGGGGATCCTCACACCGGTAAACTCATCTTT.

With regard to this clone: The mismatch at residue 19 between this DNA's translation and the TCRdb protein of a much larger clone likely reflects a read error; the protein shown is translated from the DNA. The CDR3 nucleotides read TGTGCTCTTGGTCCCTCCCCCCCACTCGACACCTTACTGGGGACCTCGGGTGTCGCCGATAAACTCATCTTT. Protein sequence: CALGPSPPLDTLLGTSGVADKLIF. The chain joins TRDV1 to TRDJ1; 7 nucleotides match TRDD3. TCRdb offers no J gene call, so here the DNA was matched to germline to obtain one. The ends lost 6 bases at V and 3 bases at J; junction bases unmatched: 37. The V gene's germline CDR1 is TSWWSYY and CDR2 QGS. The CDR3 runs 24 residues.

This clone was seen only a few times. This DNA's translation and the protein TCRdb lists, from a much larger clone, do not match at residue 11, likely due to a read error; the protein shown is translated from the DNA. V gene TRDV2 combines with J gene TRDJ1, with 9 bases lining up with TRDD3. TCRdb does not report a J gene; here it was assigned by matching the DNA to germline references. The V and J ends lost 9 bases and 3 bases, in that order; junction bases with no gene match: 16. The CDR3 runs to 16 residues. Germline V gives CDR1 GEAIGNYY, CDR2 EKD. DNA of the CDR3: TGTGCCCTACGACGGGGATACGATCTGTACGCCGATAAACTCATCTTT. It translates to CALRRGYDLYADKLIF.

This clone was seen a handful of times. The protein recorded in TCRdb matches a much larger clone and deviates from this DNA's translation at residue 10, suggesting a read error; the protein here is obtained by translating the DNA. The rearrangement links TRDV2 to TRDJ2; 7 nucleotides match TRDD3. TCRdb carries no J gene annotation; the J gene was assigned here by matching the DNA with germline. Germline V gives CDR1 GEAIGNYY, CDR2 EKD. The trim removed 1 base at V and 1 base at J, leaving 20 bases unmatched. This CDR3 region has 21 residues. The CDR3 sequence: CACDTLGGGHAVNDLTAQLFF. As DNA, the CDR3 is TGTGCCTGTGACACGTTAGGTGGGGGACACGCGGTTAACGATTTGACAGCACAACTCTTCTTT.

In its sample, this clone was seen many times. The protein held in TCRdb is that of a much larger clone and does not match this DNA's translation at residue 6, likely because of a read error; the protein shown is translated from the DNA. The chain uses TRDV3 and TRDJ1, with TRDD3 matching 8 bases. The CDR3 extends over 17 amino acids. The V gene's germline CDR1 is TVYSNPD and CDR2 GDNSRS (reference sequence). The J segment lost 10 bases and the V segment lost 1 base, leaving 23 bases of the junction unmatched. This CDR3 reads CAFIKRPLQTLTGGLIF. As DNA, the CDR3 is TGTGCCTTTATAAAACGCCCCTTACAAACCCTTACTGGGGGACTCATCTTT.

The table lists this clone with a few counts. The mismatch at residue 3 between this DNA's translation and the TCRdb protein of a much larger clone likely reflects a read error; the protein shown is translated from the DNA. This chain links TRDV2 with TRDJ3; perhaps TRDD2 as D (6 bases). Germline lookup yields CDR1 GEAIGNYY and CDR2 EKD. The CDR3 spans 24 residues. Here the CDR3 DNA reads TGTGCCTCTGACACCGTCCTACGGTCGGGAGAAACAGATAGAAGCTCCTGGGACACCCGACAGATGTTTTTC. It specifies CASDTVLRSGETDRSSWDTRQMFF.

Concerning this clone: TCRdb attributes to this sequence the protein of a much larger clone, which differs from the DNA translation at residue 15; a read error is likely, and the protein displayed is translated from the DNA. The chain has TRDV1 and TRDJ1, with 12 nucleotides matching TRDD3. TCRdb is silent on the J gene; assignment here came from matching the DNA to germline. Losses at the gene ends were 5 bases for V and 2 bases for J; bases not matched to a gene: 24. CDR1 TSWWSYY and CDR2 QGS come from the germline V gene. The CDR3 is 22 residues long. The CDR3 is CALGTSAFSVLGDTPGTDKLIF. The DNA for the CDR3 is TGTGCTCTTGGGACGTCGGCCTTCTCCGTACTGGGGGATACACCGGGTACCGATAAACTCATCTTT.

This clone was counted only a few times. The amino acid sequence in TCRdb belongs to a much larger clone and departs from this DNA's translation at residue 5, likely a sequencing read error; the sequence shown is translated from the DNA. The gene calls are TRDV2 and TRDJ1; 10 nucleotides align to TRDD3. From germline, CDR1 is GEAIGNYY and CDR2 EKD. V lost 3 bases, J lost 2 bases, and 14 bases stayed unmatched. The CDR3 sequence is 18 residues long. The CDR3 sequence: CACDPLEGDTRGTDKLIF. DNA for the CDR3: TGTGCCTGTGACCCCCTTGAGGGGGATACGCGTGGGACCGATAAACTCATCTTT.

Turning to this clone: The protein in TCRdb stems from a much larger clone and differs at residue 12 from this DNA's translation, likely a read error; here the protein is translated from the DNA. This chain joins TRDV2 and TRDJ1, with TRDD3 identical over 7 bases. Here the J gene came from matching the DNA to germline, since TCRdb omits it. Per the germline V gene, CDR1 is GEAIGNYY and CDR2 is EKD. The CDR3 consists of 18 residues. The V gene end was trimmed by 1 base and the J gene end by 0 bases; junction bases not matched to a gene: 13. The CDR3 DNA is TGTGCCTGTGACACTCGTCCGGATCTGGGGGGCCACACCGATAAACTCATCTTT. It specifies CACDTRPDLGGHTDKLIF.

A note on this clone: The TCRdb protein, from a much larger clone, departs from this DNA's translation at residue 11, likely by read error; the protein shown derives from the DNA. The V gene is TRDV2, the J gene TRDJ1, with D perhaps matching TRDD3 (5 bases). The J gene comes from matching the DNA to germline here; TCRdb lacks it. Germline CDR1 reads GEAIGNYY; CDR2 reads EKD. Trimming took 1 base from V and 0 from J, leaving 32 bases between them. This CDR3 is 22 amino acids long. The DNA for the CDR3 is TGTGCCTGTGACACTGTTTCCAGGGGGTCAGCACCGGTTTATCTAGACACCGATAAACTCATCTTT. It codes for CACDTVSRGSAPVYLDTDKLIF.

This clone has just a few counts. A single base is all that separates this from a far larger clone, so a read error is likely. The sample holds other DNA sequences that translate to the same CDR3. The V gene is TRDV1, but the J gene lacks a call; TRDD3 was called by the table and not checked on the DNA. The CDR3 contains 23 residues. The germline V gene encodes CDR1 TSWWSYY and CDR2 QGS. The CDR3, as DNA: TGTGCTCTTGGGGAACTTCCAACCCGATCCATACTGGGGGATACGCTAACTCCCAGACCCCTGATCTTC. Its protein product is CALGELPTRSILGDTLTPRPLIF.

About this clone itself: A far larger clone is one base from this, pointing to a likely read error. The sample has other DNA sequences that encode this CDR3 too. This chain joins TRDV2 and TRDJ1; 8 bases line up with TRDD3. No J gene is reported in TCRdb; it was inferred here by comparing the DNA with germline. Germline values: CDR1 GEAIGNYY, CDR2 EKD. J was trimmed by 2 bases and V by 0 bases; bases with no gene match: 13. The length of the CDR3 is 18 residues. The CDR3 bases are TGTGCCTGTGACACCGTGGGGGATGGGGCCCCGCGAACCGATAAACTCATCTTT. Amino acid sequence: CACDTVGDGAPRTDKLIF.

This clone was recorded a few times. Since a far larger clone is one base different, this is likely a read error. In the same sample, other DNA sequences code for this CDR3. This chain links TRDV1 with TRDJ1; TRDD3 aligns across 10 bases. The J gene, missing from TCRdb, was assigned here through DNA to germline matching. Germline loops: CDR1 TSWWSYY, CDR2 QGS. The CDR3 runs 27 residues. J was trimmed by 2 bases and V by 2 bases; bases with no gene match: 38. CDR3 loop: CALGESEDPTPSSGDTRIGWDTDKLIF. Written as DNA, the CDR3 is TGTGCTCTTGGGGAAAGTGAGGATCCCACGCCCTCTTCGGGGGATACGCGTATAGGATGGGATACCGATAAACTCATCTTT.

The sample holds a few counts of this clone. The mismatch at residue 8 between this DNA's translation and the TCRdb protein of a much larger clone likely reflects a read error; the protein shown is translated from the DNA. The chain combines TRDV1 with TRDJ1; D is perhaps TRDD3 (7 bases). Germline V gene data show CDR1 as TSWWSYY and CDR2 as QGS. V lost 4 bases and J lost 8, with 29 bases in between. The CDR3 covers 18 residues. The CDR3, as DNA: TGTGCTCTTGGGGTTTTCCTAAGAGGGATACAAACGAAGCACAAACTCATCTTT. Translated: CALGVFLRGIQTKHKLIF.

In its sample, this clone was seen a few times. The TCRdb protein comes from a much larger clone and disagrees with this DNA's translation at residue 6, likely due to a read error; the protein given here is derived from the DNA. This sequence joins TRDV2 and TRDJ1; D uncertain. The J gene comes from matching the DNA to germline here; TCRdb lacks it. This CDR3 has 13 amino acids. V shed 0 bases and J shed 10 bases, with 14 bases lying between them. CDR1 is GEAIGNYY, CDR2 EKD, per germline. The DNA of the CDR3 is TGTGCCTGTGACACCGAATTGGGCTGTAGACTCATCTTT. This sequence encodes CACDTELGCRLIF.

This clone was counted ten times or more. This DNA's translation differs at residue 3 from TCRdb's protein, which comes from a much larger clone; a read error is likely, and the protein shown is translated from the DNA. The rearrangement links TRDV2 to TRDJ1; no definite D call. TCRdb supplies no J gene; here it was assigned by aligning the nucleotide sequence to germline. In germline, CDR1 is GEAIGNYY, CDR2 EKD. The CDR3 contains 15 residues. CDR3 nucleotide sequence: TGTGCCTATGACACCGTAGTACCAGACACCGATAAACTCATCTTT. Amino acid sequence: CAYDTVVPDTDKLIF.

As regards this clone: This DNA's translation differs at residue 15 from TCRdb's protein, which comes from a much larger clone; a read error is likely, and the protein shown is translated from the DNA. This chain's CDR3 is CALGEKLRALLIPLTF. Here the CDR3 DNA reads TGTGCTCTTGGGGAGAAACTACGGGCCCTCCTTATACCCCTCACCTTT. With the J gene uncalled, the V gene is TRDV1; the D segment call TRDD3 is taken from the table without a DNA check. Germline CDR1 and CDR2: TSWWSYY and QGS. CDR3 length: 16 amino acids.

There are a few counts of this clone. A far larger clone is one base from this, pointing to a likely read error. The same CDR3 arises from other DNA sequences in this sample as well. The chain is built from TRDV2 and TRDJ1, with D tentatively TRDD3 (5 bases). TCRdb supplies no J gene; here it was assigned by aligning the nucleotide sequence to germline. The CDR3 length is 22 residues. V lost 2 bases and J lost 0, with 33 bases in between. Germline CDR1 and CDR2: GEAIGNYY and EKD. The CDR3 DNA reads TGTGCCTGTGACAGGCTGAAGACCTCCTTTCCGACTGGATTACCCTACACCGATAAACTCATCTTT. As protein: CACDRLKTSFPTGLPYTDKLIF.

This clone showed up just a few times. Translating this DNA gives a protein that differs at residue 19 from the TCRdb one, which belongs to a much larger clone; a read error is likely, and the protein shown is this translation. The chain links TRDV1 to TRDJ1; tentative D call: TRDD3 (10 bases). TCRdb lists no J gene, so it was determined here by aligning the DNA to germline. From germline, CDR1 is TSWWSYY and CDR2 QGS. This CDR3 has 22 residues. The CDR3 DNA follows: TGTGCTCTTGGGGACAGGCCTTCCTACGGGACGAGGTGGGGGATACAGACCGATGAACTCATCTTT. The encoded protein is CALGDRPSYGTRWGIQTDELIF.